These T cell receptor beta chains were read from a single sample in a study of cytomegalovirus exposure and HLA in healthy donors. Method: immunoSEQ multiplex PCR; TCRdb's copy keeps in-frame clones and lacks some. The sample lists 110,000 or so clones, approximately 80% occurring once. Sequenced: PBMCs. These receptors were obtained from a man in his forties in good health and CMV-seronegative. The CDR3 runs from the conserved cysteine through the conserved F or W. The D gene is left open where the match is weak. The size of a clone is reported for some rows only, either as once, few or many, or as a class for expanded clones.

. TRBJ2-2 TRBV9 TRBD1 CASSGTGAYTGELFF TGTGCCAGCAGCGGGACAGGGGCGTACACCGGGGAGCTGTTTTTT
. TRBJ2-5 TRBV5-4 TRBD1 CASSKDRVVLETQYF TGTGCCAGCAGCAAAGACAGGGTAGTCTTGGAGACCCAGTACTTC
. TRBJ2-2 TRBV4-3 TRBD1 CASSQEDRANTGELFF TGCGCCAGCAGCCAGGAGGACAGGGCAAACACCGGGGAGCTGTTTTTT
. TRBJ2-1 TRBV4-3 . CASSQALYNEQFF TGCGCCAGCAGCCAAGCGCTATACAATGAGCAGTTCTTC
. TRBJ2-5 TRBV18 . CASSPWESGHKKVSAETQYF TGTGCCAGCTCACCATGGGAAAGCGGGCATAAGAAGGTAAGTGCAGAGACCCAGTACTTC
. TRBJ2-4 TRBV6-1 TRBD2 CASSEGIAGGTLAKNSQYF TGTGCCAGCAGTGAAGGTATAGCGGGAGGTACACTAGCCAAAAACAGTCAGTACTTC
. TRBJ1-5 TRBV29-1 . CSVGEFGQPQHF TGCAGCGTTGGTGAGTTCGGTCAGCCCCAGCATTTT
. TRBJ1-2 TRBV19 . CASSIQTRGRDGYTF TGTGCCAGTAGTATACAAACTCGGGGAAGAGATGGCTACACCTTC
once TRBJ2-7 TRBV18 . CASSPLPGSASSSYEQYF TGTGCCAGCTCCCCACTCCCAGGGTCAGCCTCCAGCTCCTACGAGCAGTACTTC
. TRBJ2-1 TRBV11-2 TRBD2 CASSLTPNSPGLAANEQFF TGTGCCAGCAGCTTGACCCCTAACTCCCCGGGACTAGCGGCCAATGAGCAGTTCTTC
. TRBJ2-5 TRBV27 . CASKDTTSLKETQYF TGTGCCAGCAAAGACACGACCTCACTCAAAGAGACCCAGTACTTC
. TRBJ1-1 TRBV11-2 . CASSLGLGTGAFF TGTGCCAGCAGCTTAGGTTTAGGCACCGGGGCTTTCTTT
. TRBJ1-3 TRBV15 . CATSSPATASGNTIYF TGTGCCACCAGCAGTCCTGCGACAGCCTCTGGAAACACCATATATTTT
once TRBJ1-4 TRBV15 TRBD1 CATRGAPTGTGLRAANEKLFF TGTGCCACCCGCGGAGCCCCGACCGGGACAGGGTTACGTGCGGCTAATGAAAAACTGTTTTTT
few TRBJ2-2 TRBV28 . CACETSNTGELFF TGTGCCTGCGAGACATCGAACACCGGGGAGCTGTTTTTT
. TRBJ1-1 TRBV5-1 . CASSFQSNTEAFF TGCGCCAGCAGCTTTCAATCGAACACTGAAGCTTTCTTT
. TRBJ1-2 TRBV30 TRBD1 CAWRTDRDYGYTF TGTGCCTGGAGGACGGACAGGGACTATGGCTACACCTTC
. TRBJ1-2 TRBV29-1 . CSVGGPAEGGYTF TGCAGCGTTGGGGGCCCAGCGGAGGGAGGCTACACCTTC
once TRBJ1-2 TRBV7-6 . CASSLAQGGGYTF TGTGCCAGCAGCTTAGCACAGGGTGGAGGCTACACCTTC
. TRBJ2-2 TRBV4-2 TRBD2 CASSHSGGNTGELFF TGTGCCAGCAGCCATAGCGGGGGAAACACCGGGGAGCTGTTTTTT
once TRBJ2-1 TRBV30 . CACPREQTVGEQFF TGTGCCTGCCCTAGGGAGCAAACAGTTGGTGAGCAGTTCTTC
. TRBJ2-7 TRBV7-2 . CASRPGGYEQYF TGTGCCAGCAGACCCGGCGGCTACGAGCAGTACTTC
. TRBJ2-1 TRBV9 TRBD1 CASSTPTGYGLTNEQFF TGTGCCAGCAGCACTCCGACAGGGTATGGGTTGACCAATGAGCAGTTCTTC
. TRBJ1-5 TRBV2 TRBD1 CASSEGQQVQPQHF TGTGCCAGCAGTGAGGGACAGCAAGTTCAGCCCCAGCATTTT
. TRBJ2-1 TRBV28 TRBD2 CASNLSSGRSSEQFF TGTGCCAGCAATTTATCTAGCGGGAGAAGTAGTGAGCAGTTCTTC
. TRBJ2-7 TRBV28 . CASSLYAGYEQYF TGTGCCAGCAGTTTATACGCAGGCTACGAGCAGTACTTC
. TRBJ1-5 TRBV7-2 . CASSFDYNNQPQHF TGTGCCAGCAGCTTCGACTATAACAATCAGCCCCAGCATTTT
. TRBJ1-1 TRBV2 . CASSTWTVRKEAFF TGTGCCAGCAGTACCTGGACAGTTCGGAAAGAAGCTTTCTTT
. TRBJ1-2 TRBV28 TRBD1 CASSPQGAFGYGYTF TGTGCCAGCAGTCCCCAGGGGGCATTTGGGTATGGCTACACCTTC
. TRBJ2-5 TRBV11-2 . CASSLGQGETQYF TGTGCCAGCAGCTTAGGGCAGGGAGAGACCCAGTACTTC
. TRBJ2-3 TRBV15 TRBD2 CATSSHGGGAEGTQYF TGTGCCACCAGCAGCCACGGCGGGGGGGCAGAGGGTACGCAGTATTTT